The T cell receptor beta chain described here comes from a study of cytomegalovirus exposure and HLA in healthy donors. An approximately 130-subject validation cohort, separate from the approximately 670-subject first cohort, supplied the donors. This table comes from immunoSEQ multiplex PCR, and its TCRdb copy is limited to in-frame clones, with some not included. This sample has about 280,000 clones, with roughly 90% found just once. CDR3 length equals 13 residues. V lost 4 bases and J lost 3, with 10 bases in between. CDR1 is GTSNPN, CDR2 SVGIG, per germline (reference sequence). Study findings and constraints: Three chains linked to CMV were shown in vitro to be specific for CMV antigens. It was found in a later analysis that first-cohort TCR clusters tended to co-occur in the approximately 120 validation repertoires. Many donors carried some public TCRs, although rarity characterized most TCR sequences.

About this clone itself: Antigen specificity is unknown.

The clonotype originates from a woman under 30 in good health and CMV-seronegative. The chain employs TRBV30 and TRBJ1-3; unclear D gene. Sequencing input: PBMCs. CDR3 protein: CAWIRRGGNTIYF. CDR3 nucleotides: TGTGCCTGGATTCGACGGGGTGGAAACACCATATATTTT.